Included here is one TCR beta chain sequence, with context. The antigen remains unidentified. This sample is drawn from a study of OX40 agonist ivuxolimab in advanced cancers. Study overall: Patients were treated with intravenous ivuxolimab, dosed at 0.01 to 10 mg/kg and infused every 2 weeks. Prior anti-PD-1, anti-PD-L1 or anti-CTLA-4 therapy did not bar entry, and 30% to 40% had some.

The CDR3 is made up of 14 amino acids. The V gene's germline CDR1 is MNHEY and CDR2 SMNVEV (reference sequence). V was shortened by 2 bases and J by 6 bases, with 10 bases between the two germline ends. Study-level findings and limits: Also present in some nonresponders was a low level of normalized T-cell clonal expansion. Partial responders at 0.1-3.0 mg/kg had among the lowest clonal expansion.

Measured with immunoSEQ multiplex PCR; TCRdb has only the in-frame clones, and not every one. The sample records tens of thousands of clones, roughly 89% being singletons. The starting material was CD4+ or CD8+ T cells sorted from blood, obtained in a trial of the OX40 agonist ivuxolimab. The receptor comes from an adult with an advanced solid tumor such as melanoma, head and neck, liver or kidney cancer. The chain recombines TRBV27 with TRBJ2-2, with a tentative D call TRBD2 (5 bases). CDR3 bases: TGTGCCAGCAGTTTAGAGGGCCGGGCCGGGGAGCTGTTTTTT. It translates to CASSLEGRAGELFF.